This is a list of T cell receptor beta chains from one sample in a study of T cells in Graves' hyperthyroidism and ophthalmopathy. TCRdb recomputed calls from the multiplex PCR reads with MiXCR, one row per CDR3 protein. The data show some 370,000 distinct CDR3 sequences, roughly an eighth seen once. The specimen was blood. Receptors were obtained from a man aged 50-59 years with Graves' ophthalmopathy. Both conserved end residues are part of each CDR3. D genes are given only for firm matches. Clone size appears in some rows only: once, few, many, or a class for an expanded clone.

j_call: TRBJ1-1
d_call: TRBD1
v_call: TRBV20-1
clone_size: many
cdr3_nt: TGCAGTGCCACAGGGGGCTGGGGCACTGAAGCTTTCTTT
cdr3_aa: CSATGGWGTEAFF

j_call: TRBJ1-3
d_call: TRBD1
v_call: TRBV20-1
clone_size: few
cdr3_nt: TGCAGTGCCACATCCCAGGGGGGCGAAAACACCATATATTTT
cdr3_aa: CSATSQGGENTIYF

j_call: TRBJ2-3
d_call: -
v_call: TRBV27
clone_size: few
cdr3_nt: TGTGCCAGCAGTTTTTCCAGTCCTGCCCCAAGCACAGATACGCAGTATTTT
cdr3_aa: CASSFSSPAPSTDTQYF

j_call: TRBJ1-1
d_call: -
v_call: TRBV30
clone_size: many
cdr3_nt: TGTGCCTGGAGTGGTAGGAACACTGAAGCTTTCTTT
cdr3_aa: CAWSGRNTEAFF

j_call: TRBJ1-2
d_call: -
v_call: TRBV28
clone_size: few
cdr3_nt: TGTGCCAGCAGCCCCACCGGGCAGGGCCCTAACTATGGCTACACCTTC
cdr3_aa: CASSPTGQGPNYGYTF

j_call: TRBJ1-5
d_call: TRBD1
v_call: TRBV19
clone_size: -
cdr3_nt: TGTGCCAGTAGTATAGTCTTTATAGGGACAGCGCAGCTTAGCAATCAGCCCCAGCATTTT
cdr3_aa: CASSIVFIGTAQLSNQPQHF

j_call: TRBJ2-5
d_call: -
v_call: TRBV12-3/TRBV12-4
clone_size: many
cdr3_nt: TGTGCCAGCAGTTTGAGGTTGAGGGGACAAGAGACCCAGTACTTC
cdr3_aa: CASSLRLRGQETQYF

j_call: TRBJ1-5
d_call: -
v_call: TRBV11-2
clone_size: many
cdr3_nt: TGTGCCAGCAGCTTATCGGACAGTAGCAATCAGCCCCAGCATTTT
cdr3_aa: CASSLSDSSNQPQHF

j_call: TRBJ1-2
d_call: -
v_call: TRBV2
clone_size: many
cdr3_nt: TGTGCCAGCAGTGAAGCTGAGAACTATGGCTACACCTTC
cdr3_aa: CASSEAENYGYTF

j_call: TRBJ1-5
d_call: -
v_call: TRBV20-1
clone_size: many
cdr3_nt: TGCAGTGGTTCCGGGACGGTAGCCGGGCCCCAGCATTTT
cdr3_aa: CSGSGTVAGPQHF

j_call: TRBJ2-3
d_call: TRBD2
v_call: TRBV2
clone_size: -
cdr3_nt: TGTGCCAGCAGTGTGACCGGACTAGCAAGCACAGATACGCAGTATTTT
cdr3_aa: CASSVTGLASTDTQYF

j_call: TRBJ1-5
d_call: TRBD1
v_call: TRBV7-9
clone_size: many
cdr3_nt: TGTGCCAGCAGCACCGGACAGGCTCGCAATCAGCCCCAGCATTTT
cdr3_aa: CASSTGQARNQPQHF

j_call: TRBJ2-7
d_call: TRBD1
v_call: TRBV4-2
clone_size: -
cdr3_nt: TGTGCCAGCGGCCCGAAAAAGACAGGGAGTTCCTACGAGCAGTACTTC
cdr3_aa: CASGPKKTGSSYEQYF

j_call: TRBJ2-2
d_call: -
v_call: TRBV10-1
clone_size: few
cdr3_nt: TGCGCCAGCAGTGCCAGCCGGGACAAGAACACCGGGGAGCTGTTTTTT
cdr3_aa: CASSASRDKNTGELFF

j_call: TRBJ1-5
d_call: TRBD1
v_call: TRBV30
clone_size: many
cdr3_nt: TGTGCCTGGGCAGGGGGGAGCAATCAGCCCCAGCATTTT
cdr3_aa: CAWAGGSNQPQHF

j_call: TRBJ1-4
d_call: TRBD1
v_call: TRBV30
clone_size: many
cdr3_nt: TGTGCCTGCACAGGGGCTAATGAAAAACTGTTTTTT
cdr3_aa: CACTGANEKLFF

j_call: TRBJ2-1
d_call: TRBD2
v_call: TRBV19
clone_size: few
cdr3_nt: TGTGCCAGTATTCTTAGCGGGAGGGCATCAGGCAATGAGCAGTTCTTC
cdr3_aa: CASILSGRASGNEQFF

j_call: TRBJ1-2
d_call: -
v_call: TRBV20-1
clone_size: many
cdr3_nt: TGCAGTTGGGTTGAGACGGTGTATGGCTACACCTTC
cdr3_aa: CSWVETVYGYTF

j_call: TRBJ2-3
d_call: -
v_call: TRBV3-1
clone_size: many
cdr3_nt: TGTGCCAGCAGCCCCACTCAGACACACACAGATACGCAGTATTTT
cdr3_aa: CASSPTQTHTDTQYF

j_call: TRBJ2-1
d_call: -
v_call: TRBV9
clone_size: -
cdr3_nt: TGTGCCAGCAGCGCGGACGCTAACAATGAGCAGTTCTTC
cdr3_aa: CASSADANNEQFF

j_call: TRBJ2-2
d_call: TRBD1
v_call: TRBV24-1
clone_size: few
cdr3_nt: TGTGCCACCCAGGACAGGGGGCACACCGGGGAGCTGTTTTTT
cdr3_aa: CATQDRGHTGELFF

j_call: TRBJ1-1
d_call: TRBD1
v_call: TRBV30
clone_size: -
cdr3_nt: TGTGCCTGGAGTGTGGCAGGGGGACACATAAACACTGAAGCTTTCTTT
cdr3_aa: CAWSVAGGHINTEAFF

j_call: TRBJ1-2
d_call: -
v_call: TRBV19
clone_size: -
cdr3_nt: TGTGCCAGTAGTATCGGAGAGGGCCACTATGGCTACACCTTC
cdr3_aa: CASSIGEGHYGYTF

j_call: TRBJ2-3
d_call: TRBD1
v_call: TRBV5-1
clone_size: many
cdr3_nt: TGCGCCAGCAGCAGGGCGACAGGGAGCACAGATACGCAGTATTTT
cdr3_aa: CASSRATGSTDTQYF

j_call: TRBJ2-2
d_call: TRBD2
v_call: TRBV11-2
clone_size: -
cdr3_nt: TGTGCCAGCAGCTTAGCTGGCGGGAGGGCCGGACCCGGGGAGCTGTTTTTT
cdr3_aa: CASSLAGGRAGPGELFF

j_call: TRBJ2-7
d_call: TRBD2
v_call: TRBV6-5
clone_size: -
cdr3_nt: TGTGCCAGCAGTTACTCTTTAGCGGGAGGGCCCTACGAGCAGTACTTC
cdr3_aa: CASSYSLAGGPYEQYF

j_call: TRBJ2-7
d_call: TRBD1
v_call: TRBV7-9
clone_size: many
cdr3_nt: TGTGCCAGCAGCAACAACCGGGACAGATACGAGCAGTACTTC
cdr3_aa: CASSNNRDRYEQYF

j_call: TRBJ2-5
d_call: -
v_call: TRBV6-1
clone_size: many
cdr3_nt: TGTGCCAGCAGTCCTGTCTCTTTCGGAGAGACCCAGTACTTC
cdr3_aa: CASSPVSFGETQYF

j_call: TRBJ1-4
d_call: TRBD1
v_call: TRBV3-1
clone_size: few
cdr3_nt: TGTGCCAGCAGCCAAGATCTCGTTTGGGCGACAGGGAGGAGTGAAAAACTGTTTTTT
cdr3_aa: CASSQDLVWATGRSEKLFF

j_call: TRBJ2-3
d_call: -
v_call: TRBV5-1
clone_size: -
cdr3_nt: TGCGCCAGCGGAGACCCCAACTCCGATACGCAGTATTTT
cdr3_aa: CASGDPNSDTQYF

j_call: TRBJ1-1
d_call: -
v_call: TRBV20-1
clone_size: -
cdr3_nt: TGCAGTGCTACTCCAGGCGTAGAAACTGAAGCTTTCTTT
cdr3_aa: CSATPGVETEAFF

j_call: TRBJ2-5
d_call: -
v_call: TRBV7-2
clone_size: -
cdr3_nt: TGTGCCAGCAGCTTAACGGGAGCGGATGAGACCCAGTACTTC
cdr3_aa: CASSLTGADETQYF

j_call: TRBJ2-7
d_call: -
v_call: TRBV3-1
clone_size: many
cdr3_nt: TGTGCCAGCAGTGGGACACACTCCTACGAGCAGTACTTC
cdr3_aa: CASSGTHSYEQYF

j_call: TRBJ2-1
d_call: TRBD2
v_call: TRBV24-1
clone_size: many
cdr3_nt: TGTGCCACCAGTAGGGGATTCACAGCGGGAGGGTACGTTGAGCAGTTCTTC
cdr3_aa: CATSRGFTAGGYVEQFF

j_call: TRBJ2-3
d_call: -
v_call: TRBV11-2
clone_size: many
cdr3_nt: TGTGCCAGCAGCTTAGTTAGGGGCACAGATACGCAGTATTTT
cdr3_aa: CASSLVRGTDTQYF

j_call: TRBJ2-5
d_call: -
v_call: TRBV29-1
clone_size: -
cdr3_nt: TGCAGCGTTGATCGGCTCTCAGAGACCCAGTACTTC
cdr3_aa: CSVDRLSETQYF

j_call: TRBJ2-7
d_call: -
v_call: TRBV10-3
clone_size: many
cdr3_nt: TGTGCCATCAGTGAGTCGGGGCCAGAAAGGGGCCGAAACGAGCAGTACTTC
cdr3_aa: CAISESGPERGRNEQYF

j_call: TRBJ2-3
d_call: TRBD1
v_call: TRBV28
clone_size: -
cdr3_nt: TGTGCCAGCAGTTCGGGACAGGGTAGGGCAGATACGCAGTATTTT
cdr3_aa: CASSSGQGRADTQYF

j_call: TRBJ2-3
d_call: -
v_call: TRBV12-5
clone_size: many
cdr3_nt: TGTGCTAGTGGTTATCAACAGGGCACAGATACGCAGTATTTT
cdr3_aa: CASGYQQGTDTQYF

j_call: TRBJ2-2
d_call: -
v_call: TRBV19
clone_size: -
cdr3_nt: TGTGCCAGTAAGGGGGGCGGTAACACCGGGGAGCTGTTTTTT
cdr3_aa: CASKGGGNTGELFF

j_call: TRBJ2-7
d_call: TRBD1
v_call: TRBV20-1
clone_size: many
cdr3_nt: TGCAGTGCTAGAGATCTATCAGGGGGCCTTTTCTACGAGCAGTACTTC
cdr3_aa: CSARDLSGGLFYEQYF

j_call: TRBJ2-7
d_call: -
v_call: TRBV20-1
clone_size: few
cdr3_nt: TGCAGTGCTAGATCCTACAGGGAAAGGAACGAGCAGTACTTC
cdr3_aa: CSARSYRERNEQYF